The rows below give T cell receptor beta chains drawn from one sample of a study of T cell repertoires in cytomegalovirus infection. The antigens for these receptors are not known. TCRdb independently ran MiXCR on the reads; one entry per CDR3 protein. The sample lists more than 35,000 distinct CDR3 sequences; approximately 52% were seen once. The specimen comprised CD8+ T cells from cultured PBMCs, sampled from culture after CMV antigen stimulation. These TCRs come from a human donor in good health (CMV status not recorded). Some clones in this sample may be carry-over from other donors' samples. The CDR3 runs from the conserved cysteine through the conserved F or W. The order of the fields is D gene, CDR3 length, V gene, J gene, clone size, CDR3 protein, CDR3 DNA. A D gene is named only where the DNA matches it firmly. Where a row states a size, it is once, few, many or the class of an expanded clone; other rows omit it.

d_call: NA
cdr3_length: 12
v_call: TRBV28
j_call: TRBJ2-7
clone_size: many
cdr3_aa: CASSLDGWGQYF
cdr3_nt: TGTGCCAGCAGTTTGGATGGATGGGGGCAGTACTTC

d_call: TRBD2
cdr3_length: 14
v_call: TRBV6-1
j_call: TRBJ2-5
clone_size: NA
cdr3_aa: CASTPLAGGETQYF
cdr3_nt: TGTGCCAGCACCCCTTTAGCGGGGGGAGAGACCCAGTACTTC

d_call: TRBD1
cdr3_length: 17
v_call: TRBV7-2
j_call: TRBJ1-2
clone_size: NA
cdr3_aa: CASSLLTGGSLNYGYTF
cdr3_nt: TGTGCTAGCAGCTTATTGACAGGGGGAAGCCTCAACTATGGCTACACCTTC

d_call: NA
cdr3_length: 15
v_call: TRBV2
j_call: TRBJ2-5
clone_size: NA
cdr3_aa: CASSESRDPQETQYF
cdr3_nt: TGTGCCAGCAGTGAATCCCGGGATCCGCAAGAGACCCAGTACTTC

d_call: TRBD2
cdr3_length: 16
v_call: TRBV12-3/TRBV12-4
j_call: TRBJ2-1
clone_size: many
cdr3_aa: CASSLAPYGRANEQFF
cdr3_nt: TGTGCCAGCAGTTTAGCCCCTTACGGGAGGGCCAATGAGCAGTTCTTC

d_call: TRBD1
cdr3_length: 14
v_call: TRBV20-1
j_call: TRBJ1-5
clone_size: once
cdr3_aa: CSARDGTGNQPQHF
cdr3_nt: TGCAGTGCTAGAGACGGGACAGGCAATCAGCCCCAGCATTTT

d_call: NA
cdr3_length: 13
v_call: TRBV7-8
j_call: TRBJ2-3
clone_size: NA
cdr3_aa: CASSLASRDTQYF
cdr3_nt: TGTGCCAGCAGCTTAGCGTCCAGAGATACGCAGTATTTT

d_call: NA
cdr3_length: 17
v_call: TRBV11-2
j_call: TRBJ2-2
clone_size: NA
cdr3_aa: CASSLVGNLGDTGELFF
cdr3_nt: TGTGCCAGCAGCTTAGTGGGGAATCTAGGGGACACCGGGGAGCTGTTTTTT

d_call: NA
cdr3_length: 15
v_call: TRBV7-6
j_call: TRBJ2-3
clone_size: NA
cdr3_aa: CASSFMPGESDTQYF
cdr3_nt: TGTGCCAGCAGCTTCATGCCAGGAGAATCAGATACGCAGTATTTT

d_call: NA
cdr3_length: 12
v_call: TRBV12-3/TRBV12-4
j_call: TRBJ2-1
clone_size: few
cdr3_aa: CASSLGAAEQFF
cdr3_nt: TGTGCCAGCAGTTTAGGGGCCGCTGAGCAGTTCTTC

d_call: NA
cdr3_length: 13
v_call: TRBV19
j_call: TRBJ2-7
clone_size: NA
cdr3_aa: CASSASDSYEQYF
cdr3_nt: TGTGCCAGTAGTGCGAGCGACTCCTACGAGCAGTACTTC

d_call: NA
cdr3_length: 15
v_call: TRBV7-3
j_call: TRBJ2-2
clone_size: NA
cdr3_aa: CASSLADANTGELFF
cdr3_nt: TGTGCCAGCAGCTTAGCGGACGCGAACACCGGGGAGCTGTTTTTT

d_call: NA
cdr3_length: 14
v_call: TRBV12-3/TRBV12-4
j_call: TRBJ2-3
clone_size: NA
cdr3_aa: CASSFSGPTDTQYF
cdr3_nt: TGTGCCAGCAGTTTCTCCGGGCCCACAGATACGCAGTATTTT

d_call: NA
cdr3_length: 15
v_call: TRBV3-1
j_call: TRBJ2-1
clone_size: many
cdr3_aa: CASSHRRSSYNEQFF
cdr3_nt: TGTGCCAGCAGCCACAGAAGGAGCTCCTACAATGAGCAGTTCTTC

d_call: NA
cdr3_length: 14
v_call: TRBV2
j_call: TRBJ2-5
clone_size: many
cdr3_aa: CASNKGTLQETQYF
cdr3_nt: TGTGCCAGCAATAAGGGGACCCTCCAAGAGACCCAGTACTTC

d_call: TRBD2
cdr3_length: 17
v_call: TRBV4-1
j_call: TRBJ2-7
clone_size: NA
cdr3_aa: CASSQEPTSGGFYEQYF
cdr3_nt: TGCGCCAGCAGCCAAGAACCGACTAGCGGGGGTTTCTACGAGCAGTACTTC

d_call: TRBD1
cdr3_length: 15
v_call: TRBV24-1
j_call: TRBJ2-1
clone_size: few
cdr3_aa: CATSDRDRVINEQFF
cdr3_nt: TGTGCCACCAGTGACCGGGACAGGGTGATAAATGAGCAGTTCTTC

d_call: TRBD2
cdr3_length: 14
v_call: TRBV6-8
j_call: TRBJ2-4
clone_size: NA
cdr3_aa: CASISSGDKNILYF
cdr3_nt: TGTGCCAGCATCAGTAGCGGGGACAAAAACATTCTGTACTTC

d_call: NA
cdr3_length: 11
v_call: TRBV27
j_call: TRBJ2-1
clone_size: NA
cdr3_aa: CASSRGTEQFF
cdr3_nt: TGTGCCAGTTCTAGGGGGACAGAGCAGTTCTTC

d_call: TRBD2
cdr3_length: 17
v_call: TRBV6-6
j_call: TRBJ2-1
clone_size: NA
cdr3_aa: CASSYSGLSGVYNEQFF
cdr3_nt: TGTGCCAGCAGTTACTCGGGGTTGAGCGGGGTTTACAATGAGCAGTTCTTC

d_call: NA
cdr3_length: 15
v_call: TRBV15
j_call: TRBJ1-3
clone_size: NA
cdr3_aa: CATSPRTISRNTIYF
cdr3_nt: TGTGCCACCAGCCCTCGGACTATCTCGAGGAACACCATATATTTT

d_call: NA
cdr3_length: 12
v_call: TRBV20-1
j_call: TRBJ1-2
clone_size: few
cdr3_aa: CSAVGGNYGYTF
cdr3_nt: TGCAGTGCGGTCGGCGGGAACTATGGCTACACCTTC

d_call: NA
cdr3_length: 15
v_call: TRBV27
j_call: TRBJ1-1
clone_size: few
cdr3_aa: CASSLSPGVRTEAFF
cdr3_nt: TGTGCCAGCAGTTTATCCCCGGGGGTGAGAACTGAAGCTTTCTTT

d_call: TRBD2
cdr3_length: 14
v_call: TRBV7-2
j_call: TRBJ2-7
clone_size: once
cdr3_aa: CASSFRDYPGEQYF
cdr3_nt: TGTGCCAGCAGCTTCCGGGACTACCCTGGCGAGCAGTACTTC

d_call: NA
cdr3_length: 11
v_call: TRBV7-2
j_call: TRBJ2-7
clone_size: few
cdr3_aa: CASSFNYEQYF
cdr3_nt: TGTGCCAGCAGCTTCAATTACGAGCAGTACTTC

d_call: TRBD1
cdr3_length: 16
v_call: TRBV4-3
j_call: TRBJ1-5
clone_size: NA
cdr3_aa: CASSRGTGGRNQPQHF
cdr3_nt: TGCGCCAGCAGCCGAGGGACAGGGGGACGCAATCAGCCCCAGCATTTT

d_call: NA
cdr3_length: 15
v_call: TRBV7-9
j_call: TRBJ1-1
clone_size: NA
cdr3_aa: CASSLLRESGTEAFF
cdr3_nt: TGTGCCAGCAGCTTATTGCGGGAGTCGGGGACTGAAGCTTTCTTT

d_call: TRBD2
cdr3_length: 19
v_call: TRBV7-8
j_call: TRBJ2-1
clone_size: few
cdr3_aa: CASSPGLAGTLSSYNEQFF
cdr3_nt: TGTGCCAGCAGCCCGGGACTAGCGGGGACCCTGAGCTCCTACAATGAGCAGTTCTTC

d_call: NA
cdr3_length: 15
v_call: TRBV7-2
j_call: TRBJ2-1
clone_size: few
cdr3_aa: CASSHGLGGDNEQFF
cdr3_nt: TGTGCCAGCAGCCATGGACTAGGGGGAGACAATGAGCAGTTCTTC

d_call: TRBD2
cdr3_length: 13
v_call: TRBV2
j_call: TRBJ2-7
clone_size: many
cdr3_aa: CASSRTRAYEQYF
cdr3_nt: TGTGCCAGCAGTAGGACTAGGGCCTACGAGCAGTACTTC

d_call: NA
cdr3_length: 18
v_call: TRBV10-3
j_call: TRBJ1-2
clone_size: NA
cdr3_aa: CAISESGYRQLTNYGYTF
cdr3_nt: TGTGCCATCAGTGAGTCGGGGTACCGGCAGCTGACTAACTATGGCTACACCTTC

d_call: NA
cdr3_length: 17
v_call: TRBV27
j_call: TRBJ2-6
clone_size: NA
cdr3_aa: CASSLAGTHSGANVLTF
cdr3_nt: TGTGCCAGCAGTTTAGCCGGGACACACTCTGGGGCCAACGTCCTGACTTTC

d_call: TRBD1
cdr3_length: 17
v_call: TRBV6-8
j_call: TRBJ2-1
clone_size: few
cdr3_aa: CASSYSRGQGSYNEQFF
cdr3_nt: TGTGCCAGCAGTTACTCGAGGGGACAGGGGTCCTACAATGAGCAGTTCTTC

d_call: NA
cdr3_length: 15
v_call: TRBV7-6
j_call: TRBJ2-7
clone_size: NA
cdr3_aa: CASSPPPDLTYEQYF
cdr3_nt: TGTGCCAGCAGCCCCCCCCCGGACCTAACCTACGAGCAGTACTTC

d_call: NA
cdr3_length: 15
v_call: TRBV27
j_call: TRBJ2-1
clone_size: few
cdr3_aa: CASGRGGKAYNEQFF
cdr3_nt: TGTGCCAGCGGGAGAGGGGGTAAGGCCTACAATGAGCAGTTCTTC

d_call: NA
cdr3_length: 12
v_call: TRBV11-3
j_call: TRBJ2-3
clone_size: few
cdr3_aa: CASSSWEDTQYF
cdr3_nt: TGTGCCAGCAGCTCATGGGAAGATACGCAGTATTTT

d_call: NA
cdr3_length: 13
v_call: TRBV10-2
j_call: TRBJ2-2
clone_size: NA
cdr3_aa: CASSDRNTGELFF
cdr3_nt: TGCGCCAGCAGTGATAGGAACACCGGGGAGCTGTTTTTT

d_call: NA
cdr3_length: 16
v_call: TRBV29-1
j_call: TRBJ1-1
clone_size: NA
cdr3_aa: CSVEEQEPRSNTEAFF
cdr3_nt: TGCAGCGTTGAAGAACAAGAACCCAGGAGCAACACTGAAGCTTTCTTT

d_call: NA
cdr3_length: 15
v_call: TRBV6-5
j_call: TRBJ2-7
clone_size: NA
cdr3_aa: CASSYRERSSYEQYF
cdr3_nt: TGTGCCAGCAGTTACCGGGAAAGGAGCTCCTACGAGCAGTACTTC

d_call: TRBD2
cdr3_length: 16
v_call: TRBV11-2
j_call: TRBJ2-1
clone_size: NA
cdr3_aa: CASSSPPAGGVYEQFF
cdr3_nt: TGTGCCAGCAGCTCCCCCCCAGCGGGAGGAGTCTATGAGCAGTTCTTC

d_call: TRBD1
cdr3_length: 14
v_call: TRBV7-8
j_call: TRBJ2-7
clone_size: NA
cdr3_aa: CASSSGQGGDEQYF
cdr3_nt: TGTGCCAGCAGCTCGGGACAGGGCGGGGACGAGCAGTACTTC

d_call: NA
cdr3_length: 15
v_call: TRBV12-3/TRBV12-4
j_call: TRBJ1-1
clone_size: NA
cdr3_aa: CASGALILRGAEAFF
cdr3_nt: TGTGCCAGCGGAGCCCTAATACTACGGGGCGCTGAAGCTTTCTTT

d_call: NA
cdr3_length: 11
v_call: TRBV7-8
j_call: TRBJ2-1
clone_size: few
cdr3_aa: CASSFGNEQFF
cdr3_nt: TGTGCCAGCAGCTTTGGGAATGAGCAGTTCTTC

d_call: NA
cdr3_length: 12
v_call: TRBV7-9
j_call: TRBJ1-1
clone_size: few
cdr3_aa: CASSPQNTEAFF
cdr3_nt: TGTGCCAGCAGCCCACAGAACACTGAAGCTTTCTTT

d_call: TRBD1
cdr3_length: 16
v_call: TRBV4-1
j_call: TRBJ1-5
clone_size: NA
cdr3_aa: CASSHIPGQKNQPQHF
cdr3_nt: TGTGCCAGCAGCCACATACCGGGACAGAAAAATCAGCCCCAGCATTTT

d_call: TRBD1
cdr3_length: 17
v_call: TRBV11-2
j_call: TRBJ2-1
clone_size: NA
cdr3_aa: CASSFLPGTGLYNEQFF
cdr3_nt: TGTGCCAGCAGCTTCCTCCCTGGGACAGGGTTATACAATGAGCAGTTCTTC

d_call: NA
cdr3_length: 13
v_call: TRBV19
j_call: TRBJ2-7
clone_size: NA
cdr3_aa: CASSTDTTYEQYF
cdr3_nt: TGTGCCAGTAGTACGGACACTACCTACGAGCAGTACTTC

d_call: NA
cdr3_length: 16
v_call: TRBV7-9
j_call: TRBJ1-2
clone_size: NA
cdr3_aa: CASSSPPRGEDYGYTF
cdr3_nt: TGTGCCAGCAGCTCTCCCCCCAGGGGAGAGGACTATGGCTACACCTTC

d_call: TRBD1
cdr3_length: 14
v_call: TRBV12-3/TRBV12-4
j_call: TRBJ2-2
clone_size: NA
cdr3_aa: CAIEGARDTGELFF
cdr3_nt: TGTGCCATTGAGGGGGCAAGAGACACCGGGGAGCTGTTTTTT

d_call: NA
cdr3_length: 16
v_call: TRBV7-9
j_call: TRBJ1-5
clone_size: NA
cdr3_aa: CASSPAGGQGSQPQHF
cdr3_nt: TGTGCCAGCAGCCCCGCTGGGGGGCAGGGGAGTCAGCCCCAGCATTTT

d_call: NA
cdr3_length: 14
v_call: TRBV28
j_call: TRBJ2-7
clone_size: NA
cdr3_aa: CATKLDSFYYEQYF
cdr3_nt: TGTGCCACCAAATTAGACAGTTTTTACTACGAGCAGTACTTC

d_call: TRBD1
cdr3_length: 16
v_call: TRBV24-1
j_call: TRBJ2-5
clone_size: once
cdr3_aa: CATSDWDRGSQETQYF
cdr3_nt: TGTGCCACCAGTGATTGGGACAGGGGATCTCAAGAGACCCAGTACTTC

d_call: NA
cdr3_length: 14
v_call: TRBV7-9
j_call: TRBJ1-1
clone_size: few
cdr3_aa: CASSLARAGLEAFF
cdr3_nt: TGTGCCAGCAGCTTAGCTAGGGCGGGTCTTGAAGCTTTCTTT

d_call: NA
cdr3_length: 14
v_call: TRBV7-2
j_call: TRBJ2-3
clone_size: NA
cdr3_aa: CASSSRDPADTQYF
cdr3_nt: TGTGCCAGCAGCTCAAGGGACCCGGCAGATACGCAGTATTTT